A single sample gave rise to the 3 T cell receptor beta chains below, sequenced in a study of cytomegalovirus exposure and HLA in healthy donors. With 60 Vbeta and 13 Jbeta primers, the PCR was carried out. Data came from immunoSEQ multiplex PCR; TCRdb stores just in-frame clones and leaves some out. Found here are 120,000 or so clones, 75% to 85% of them singletons; the top ten hold nearly 9.5%. Sequenced material: PBMCs. These receptor sequences come from a woman in her forties or fifties in good health and CMV-seropositive.

The rearrangement joins TRBV7-2 to TRBJ2-5, with 8 bases identical to TRBD1. The CDR3 contains 14 residues. The germline V gene encodes CDR1 SGHTA and CDR2 FQGNSA. The trim removed 2 bases at V and 5 bases at J, leaving 4 bases unmatched. The CDR3 DNA sequence: TGTGCCAGCAGCTTAATGCAGGGGGCGGAGACCCAGTACTTC. Amino acids: CASSLMQGAETQYF. The variable domain in full, completed from reference TRBV7-2 and TRBJ2-5, reads GAGVSQSPSNKVTEKGKDVELRCDPISGHTALYWYRQSLGQGLEFLIYFQGNSAPDKSGLPSDRFSAERTGGSVSTLTIQRTQQEDSAVYLCASSLMQGAETQYFGPGTRLLVL.

J is TRBJ1-3 and V is TRBV13; D might be TRBD1 (6 bases). The CDR3 contains 15 residues. The germline V and J ends were trimmed by 4 bases and 0 bases, with 10 bases remaining between them. From germline, CDR1 is PRHDT and CDR2 FYEKMQ (reference sequence). The CDR3 sequence is CASSSGRGSGNTIYF. In DNA, the CDR3 is TGTGCCAGCAGCTCGGGCAGGGGCTCTGGAAACACCATATATTTT.

This clone occurred once. The chain uses TRBV7-2 and TRBJ2-3, with a weak D call TRBD2 (5 bases). The CDR3 loop spans 13 amino acids. CDR1 SGHTA and CDR2 FQGNSA come from the germline V gene. Trimming pared 5 bases from V and 5 bases from J, leaving 11 bases between. CDR3 in amino acids: CASSAVAGDTQYF. The CDR3 region has the DNA TGTGCCAGCAGCGCTGTTGCGGGAGATACGCAGTATTTT.